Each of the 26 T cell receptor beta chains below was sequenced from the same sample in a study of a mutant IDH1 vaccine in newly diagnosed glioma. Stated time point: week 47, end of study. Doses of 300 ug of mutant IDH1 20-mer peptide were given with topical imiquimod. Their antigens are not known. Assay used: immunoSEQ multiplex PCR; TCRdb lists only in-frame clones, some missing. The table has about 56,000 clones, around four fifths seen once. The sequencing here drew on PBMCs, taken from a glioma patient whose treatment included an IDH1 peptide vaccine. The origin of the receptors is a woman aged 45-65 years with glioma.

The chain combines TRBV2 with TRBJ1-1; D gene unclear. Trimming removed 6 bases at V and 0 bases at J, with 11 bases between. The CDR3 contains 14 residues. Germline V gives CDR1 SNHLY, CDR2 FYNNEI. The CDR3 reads CASRSRGLNTEAFF. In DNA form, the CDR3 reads TGTGCCAGCAGGTCCAGAGGATTGAACACTGAAGCTTTCTTT.

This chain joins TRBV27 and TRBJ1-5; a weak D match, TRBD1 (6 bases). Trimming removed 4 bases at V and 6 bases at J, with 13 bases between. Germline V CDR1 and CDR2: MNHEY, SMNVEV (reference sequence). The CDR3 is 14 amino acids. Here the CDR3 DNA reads TGTGCCAGCAGTTCACAGGGAGTGGCTCAGCCCCAGCATTTT. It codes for CASSSQGVAQPQHF.

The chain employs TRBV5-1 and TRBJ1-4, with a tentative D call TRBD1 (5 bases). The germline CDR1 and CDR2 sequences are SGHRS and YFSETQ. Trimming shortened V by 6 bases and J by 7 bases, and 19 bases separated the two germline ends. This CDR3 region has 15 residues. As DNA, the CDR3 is TGCGCCAGCACCCAGAGGGGCTCAGGCGGTGAAAAACTGTTTTTT. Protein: CASTQRGSGGEKLFF. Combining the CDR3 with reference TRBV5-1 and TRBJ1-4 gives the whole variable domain KAGVTQTPRYLIKTRGQQVTLSCSPISGHRSVSWYQQTPGQGLQFLFEYFSETQRNKGNFPGRFSGRQFSNSRSEMNVSTLELGDSALYLCASTQRGSGGEKLFFGSGTQLSVL.

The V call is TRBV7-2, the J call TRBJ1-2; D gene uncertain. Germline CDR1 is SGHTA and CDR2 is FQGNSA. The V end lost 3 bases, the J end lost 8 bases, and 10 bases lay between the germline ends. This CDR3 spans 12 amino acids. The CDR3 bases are TGTGCCAGCAGCTTGTTTCGTAGAGGCTACACCTTC. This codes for CASSLFRRGYTF. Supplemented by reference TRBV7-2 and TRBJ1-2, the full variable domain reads GAGVSQSPSNKVTEKGKDVELRCDPISGHTALYWYRQSLGQGLEFLIYFQGNSAPDKSGLPSDRFSAERTGGSVSTLTIQRTQQEDSAVYLCASSLFRRGYTFGSGTRLTVV.

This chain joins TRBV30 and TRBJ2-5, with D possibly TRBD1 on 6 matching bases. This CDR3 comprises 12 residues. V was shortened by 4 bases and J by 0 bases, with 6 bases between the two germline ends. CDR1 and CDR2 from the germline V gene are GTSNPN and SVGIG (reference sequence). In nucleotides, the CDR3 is TGTGCCTGGACAGGGGACCAAGAGACCCAGTACTTC. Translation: CAWTGDQETQYF.

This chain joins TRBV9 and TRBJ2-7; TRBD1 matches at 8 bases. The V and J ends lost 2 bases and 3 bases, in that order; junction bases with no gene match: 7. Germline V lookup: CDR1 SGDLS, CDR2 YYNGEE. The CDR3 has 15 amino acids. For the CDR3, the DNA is TGTGCCAGCAGCGTTCAGGGGGCGCGGCACTACGAGCAGTACTTC. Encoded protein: CASSVQGARHYEQYF.

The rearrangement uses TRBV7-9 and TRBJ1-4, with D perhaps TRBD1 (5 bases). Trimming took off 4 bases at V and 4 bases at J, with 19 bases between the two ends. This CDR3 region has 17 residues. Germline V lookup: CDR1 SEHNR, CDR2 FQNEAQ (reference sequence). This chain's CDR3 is CASSSLTTGASNEKLFF. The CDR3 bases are TGTGCCAGCAGCTCACTGACAACTGGGGCGAGTAATGAAAAACTGTTTTTT.

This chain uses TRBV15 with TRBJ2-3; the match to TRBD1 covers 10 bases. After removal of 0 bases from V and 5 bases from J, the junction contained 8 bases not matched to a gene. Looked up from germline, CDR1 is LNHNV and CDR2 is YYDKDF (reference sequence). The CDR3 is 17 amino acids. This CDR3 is CATSREDGGQGRDTQYF. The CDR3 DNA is TGTGCCACCAGCAGAGAAGATGGGGGACAGGGGAGAGATACGCAGTATTTT.

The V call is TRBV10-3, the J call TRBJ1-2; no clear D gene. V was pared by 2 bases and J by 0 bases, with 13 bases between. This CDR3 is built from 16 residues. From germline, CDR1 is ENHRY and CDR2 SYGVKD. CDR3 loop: CAISELEVSPNYGYTF. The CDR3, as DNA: TGTGCCATCAGTGAGCTGGAAGTGTCACCTAACTATGGCTACACCTTC.

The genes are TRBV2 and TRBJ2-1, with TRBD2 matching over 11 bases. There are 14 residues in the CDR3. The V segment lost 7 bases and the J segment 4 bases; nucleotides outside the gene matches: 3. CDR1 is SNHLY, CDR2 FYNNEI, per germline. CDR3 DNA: TGTGCCAGCACCGGGACTAGCGGATACAATGAGCAGTTCTTC. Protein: CASTGTSGYNEQFF. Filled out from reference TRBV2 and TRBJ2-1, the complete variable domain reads EPEVTQTPSHQVTQMGQEVILRCVPISNHLYFYWYRQILGQKVEFLVSFYNNEISEKSEIFDDQFSVERPDGSNFTLKIRSTKLEDSAMYFCASTGTSGYNEQFFGPGTRLTVL.

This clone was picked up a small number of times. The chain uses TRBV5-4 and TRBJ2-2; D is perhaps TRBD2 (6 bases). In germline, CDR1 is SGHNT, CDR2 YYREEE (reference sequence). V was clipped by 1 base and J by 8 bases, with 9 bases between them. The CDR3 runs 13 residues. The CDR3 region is CASSLTGGGELFF. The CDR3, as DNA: TGTGCCAGCAGCTTGACAGGAGGGGGGGAGCTGTTTTTT.

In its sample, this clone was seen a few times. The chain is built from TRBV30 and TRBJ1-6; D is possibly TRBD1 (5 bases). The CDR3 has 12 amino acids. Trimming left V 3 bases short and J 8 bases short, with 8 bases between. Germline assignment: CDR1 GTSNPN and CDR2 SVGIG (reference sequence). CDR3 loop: CAWRQVDSPLHF. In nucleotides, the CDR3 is TGTGCCTGGAGACAGGTTGATTCACCCCTCCACTTT.

The CDR3 coding sequence is TGTGCCAGCAGCGTAGACGGGACAGGGAAGAGCTCCTATAATTCACCCCTCCACTTT. Translation gives CASSVDGTGKSSYNSPLHF. The V gene is TRBV9, the J gene TRBJ1-6; 9 bases map to TRBD1. Germline CDR1 reads SGDLS; CDR2 reads YYNGEE. This CDR3 region has 19 residues. Losses at the gene ends were 0 bases for V and 0 bases for J; bases not matched to a gene: 7.

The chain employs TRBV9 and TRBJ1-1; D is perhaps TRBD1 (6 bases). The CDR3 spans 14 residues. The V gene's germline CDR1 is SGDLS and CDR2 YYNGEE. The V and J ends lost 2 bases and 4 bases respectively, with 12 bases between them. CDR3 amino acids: CASSVGVGATEAFF. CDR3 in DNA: TGTGCCAGCAGCGTGGGAGTGGGGGCCACTGAAGCTTTCTTT.

CDR3 protein: CASSLSQLGTGELFF. The CDR3 bases are TGCGCCAGCAGCTTGTCCCAGTTGGGAACCGGGGAGCTGTTTTTT. The chain links TRBV5-1 to TRBJ2-2; D gene unclear. This CDR3 is built from 15 residues. Per germline, CDR1 SGHRS and CDR2 YFSETQ. Trimming left V 1 base short and J 5 bases short, with 12 bases between.

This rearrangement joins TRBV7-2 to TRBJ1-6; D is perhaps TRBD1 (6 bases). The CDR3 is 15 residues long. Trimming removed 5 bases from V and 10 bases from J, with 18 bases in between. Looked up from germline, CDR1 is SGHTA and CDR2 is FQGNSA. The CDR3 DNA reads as TGTGCCAGCAGCGTAGAATCGGACAGAAAATCACCCCTCCACTTT. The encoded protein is CASSVESDRKSPLHF.

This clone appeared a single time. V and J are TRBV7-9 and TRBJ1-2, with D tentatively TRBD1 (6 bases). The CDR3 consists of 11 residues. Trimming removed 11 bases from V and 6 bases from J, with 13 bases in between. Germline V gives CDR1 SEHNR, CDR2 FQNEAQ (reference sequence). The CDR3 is CAGLGANGYTF. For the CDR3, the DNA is TGTGCCGGACTGGGGGCGAATGGCTACACCTTC.

CDR3 in amino acids: CASSPDRNTGELFF. CDR3 sequence (DNA): TGTGCCAGCAGTCCCGACAGGAACACCGGGGAGCTGTTTTTT. The chain links TRBV7-9 to TRBJ2-2; D possibly corresponds to TRBD1 (5 bases). CDR1 is SEHNR, CDR2 FQNEAQ, per germline (reference sequence). Trimming left V 6 bases short and J 1 base short, with 9 bases between. CDR3 length: 14 residues.

DNA for the CDR3: TGTGCCAGCAGCCAACTCGGAGACATATGGGATGGCTACACCTTC. Its translation: CASSQLGDIWDGYTF. This rearrangement joins TRBV14 to TRBJ1-2; D uncertain. This CDR3 comprises 15 residues. The V gene lost 2 bases and the J gene lost 6 bases, with 16 bases spanning the gap. CDR1 is SGHDN and CDR2 is FVKESK in the germline V gene.

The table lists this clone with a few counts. As DNA, the CDR3 is TGCGCCAGCAGCCAAGAATGGACCGCAAACTCCTACGAGCAGTACTTC. Its protein product is CASSQEWTANSYEQYF. The rearrangement uses TRBV4-1 and TRBJ2-7, with no clear D. The CDR3 is 16 amino acids. Looked up from germline, CDR1 is MGHRA and CDR2 is YSYEKL. V was shortened by 0 bases and J by 0 bases, with 12 bases between the two germline ends.

CDR3 DNA sequence: TGTGCCAGCAGTTACGACCCCAGGGTAGGAGGCTATGGCTACACCTTC. As protein: CASSYDPRVGGYGYTF. This sequence joins TRBV6-5 and TRBJ1-2; TRBD1 might be the D (5 bases). V was pared by 2 bases and J by 4 bases, with 17 bases between. Germline values: CDR1 MNHEY, CDR2 SVGAGI. CDR3 length equals 16 residues.

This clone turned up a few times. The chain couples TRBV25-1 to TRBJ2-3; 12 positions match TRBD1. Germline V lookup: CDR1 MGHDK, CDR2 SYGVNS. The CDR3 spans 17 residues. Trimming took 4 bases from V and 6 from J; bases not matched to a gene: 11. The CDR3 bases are TGTGCCAGCAGTGCAAGTCCGGGACAGGGGGCTGAGGATACGCAGTATTTT. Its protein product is CASSASPGQGAEDTQYF.

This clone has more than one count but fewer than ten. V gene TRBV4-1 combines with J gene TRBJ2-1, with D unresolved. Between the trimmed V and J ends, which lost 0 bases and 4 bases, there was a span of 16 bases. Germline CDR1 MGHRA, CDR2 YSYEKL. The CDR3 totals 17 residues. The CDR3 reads CASSQDVPSGKYNEQFF. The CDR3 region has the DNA TGCGCCAGCAGCCAAGACGTTCCGTCAGGAAAGTACAATGAGCAGTTCTTC.

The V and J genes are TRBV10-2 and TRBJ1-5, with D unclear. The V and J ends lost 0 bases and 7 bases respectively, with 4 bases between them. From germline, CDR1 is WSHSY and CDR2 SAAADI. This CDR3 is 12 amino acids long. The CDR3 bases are TGCGCCAGCAGTGAGTCAGAACAGCCCCAGCATTTT. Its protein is CASSESEQPQHF.

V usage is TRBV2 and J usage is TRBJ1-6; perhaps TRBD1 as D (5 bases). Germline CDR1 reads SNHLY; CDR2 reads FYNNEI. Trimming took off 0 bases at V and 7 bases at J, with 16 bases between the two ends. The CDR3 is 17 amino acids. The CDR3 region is CASSEAYTGTVNSPLHF. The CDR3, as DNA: TGTGCCAGCAGTGAAGCCTATACCGGGACTGTCAATTCACCCCTCCACTTT.

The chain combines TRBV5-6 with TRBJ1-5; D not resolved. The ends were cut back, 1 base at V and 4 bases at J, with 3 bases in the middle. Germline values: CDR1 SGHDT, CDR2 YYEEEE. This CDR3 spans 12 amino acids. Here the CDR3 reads CASSLRNQPQHF. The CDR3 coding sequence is TGTGCCAGCAGCTTGAGGAATCAGCCCCAGCATTTT. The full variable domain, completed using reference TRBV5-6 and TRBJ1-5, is DAGVTQSPTHLIKTRGQQVTLRCSPKSGHDTVSWYQQALGQGPQFIFQYYEEEERQRGNFPDRFSGHQFPNYSSELNVNALLLGDSALYLCASSLRNQPQHFGDGTRLSIL.